This TCR beta chain was identified in a study of human T cells and chemical hapten exposure. Study information: Per-sample variation in TCR yield stemmed mainly from small pooled library volume differences. Notes on the study in general: With DPC sensitization, TCRs exceeding 1 in 1000 frequency showed no change.

The germline V gene encodes CDR1 ENHRY and CDR2 SYGVKD. This CDR3 region has 16 residues. Trimming took off 2 bases at V and 3 bases at J, with 16 bases between the two ends. Separate cDNA molecules received unique molecular identifiers, which the library attached to them. In the source study's methods: Per-sample TCR counts ranged from roughly 20,000 to 700,000, median roughly 87,000. TCRdb processed the RACE reads anew with MiXCR; each CDR3 protein has one entry. TCRdb's processing, not the authors' own work, is the source of the V and J calls. The data hold under 50,000 distinct CDR3 sequences, with about 3.7% observed a single time. Points on this clonotype: Antigen specificity is unknown.

Described time point: healthy volunteer bleed at 6 weeks. Unfractionated whole blood was the source from which total RNA was extracted. The origin of this receptor is a human donor in good health. Some clones in this sample may be carry-over from other donors' samples. V and J are TRBV10-3 and TRBJ2-5; a possible D gene is TRBD1 (5 bases). Sequenced input: whole blood. CDR3 protein: CAISEPTETVKETQYF. CDR3 in DNA: TGTGCCATCAGTGAGCCCACCGAGACAGTTAAAGAGACCCAGTACTTC.